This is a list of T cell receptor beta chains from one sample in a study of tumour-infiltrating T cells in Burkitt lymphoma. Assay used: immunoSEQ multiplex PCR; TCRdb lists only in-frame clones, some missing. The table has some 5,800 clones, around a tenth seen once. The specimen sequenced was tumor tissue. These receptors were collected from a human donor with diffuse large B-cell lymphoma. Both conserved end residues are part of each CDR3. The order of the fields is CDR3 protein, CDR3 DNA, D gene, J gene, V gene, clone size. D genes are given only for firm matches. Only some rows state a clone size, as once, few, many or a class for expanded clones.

CASSYRTVPNEKLFF | TGTGCCAGCAGTTACAGGACAGTCCCAAATGAAAAACTGTTTTTT | - | TRBJ1-4 | TRBV6-6 | -
CASNPGQGANYGYTF | TGCGCCAGCAATCCGGGACAGGGAGCTAACTATGGCTACACCTTC | TRBD1 | TRBJ1-2 | TRBV10-2 | few
CASSTRREANEKLFF | TGTGCCAGCAGTACACGACGTGAAGCTAATGAAAAACTGTTTTTT | - | TRBJ1-4 | TRBV28 | few
CASSLRDRLYEQYF | TGTGCCAGCAGCCTCCGGGACAGGCTCTACGAGCAGTACTTC | TRBD1 | TRBJ2-7 | TRBV7-6 | few
CTSSFRSGDEKLFF | TGTACCAGCAGCTTCCGCTCCGGCGATGAAAAACTGTTTTTT | - | TRBJ1-4 | TRBV7-2 | -
CASSLGTGSREKLFF | TGTGCCAGCAGCTTAGGGACAGGGTCGAGGGAAAAACTGTTTTTT | TRBD1 | TRBJ1-4 | TRBV7-7 | -
CASSMDSYEQYF | TGTGCCAGCAGCATGGACAGCTACGAGCAGTACTTC | - | TRBJ2-7 | TRBV7-8 | few
CASSLDTGQAYEQYF | TGCGCCAGCAGCTTGGATACGGGACAGGCCTACGAGCAGTACTTC | TRBD1 | TRBJ2-7 | TRBV5-1 | few
CASSLGRAREDEQYF | TGCGCCAGCAGCTTGGGACGGGCCAGGGAGGACGAGCAGTACTTC | - | TRBJ2-7 | TRBV5-1 | -
CASSQDRGGQPQHF | TGCGCCAGCAGCCAAGATCGGGGCGGTCAGCCCCAGCATTTT | - | TRBJ1-5 | TRBV4-1 | few
CASSYTYEQYF | TGTGCCAGCAGCTACACCTACGAGCAGTACTTC | - | TRBJ2-7 | TRBV11-1 | few
CASSDVGASDTQYF | TGCGCCAGCAGTGATGTGGGGGCGTCAGATACGCAGTATTTT | - | TRBJ2-3 | TRBV10-1 | few
CASSLRDSYEQYLRQYF | TGTGCCAGCAGTTTGAGGGACTCCTACGAGCAGTACTTGCGGCAGTACTTC | - | TRBJ2-7 | TRBV28 | few
CASSPTGELGEQYF | TGTGCCAGCTCACCGACAGGGGAATTGGGTGAGCAGTACTTC | TRBD1 | TRBJ2-7 | TRBV18 | few
CASSGGGQFTDTQYF | TGCGCCAGCAGCGGGGGTGGACAGTTCACAGATACGCAGTATTTT | - | TRBJ2-3 | TRBV5-1 | few
CASSTGTENTEAFF | TGTGCCAGCAGTACGGGGACGGAGAACACTGAAGCTTTCTTT | - | TRBJ1-1 | TRBV6-1 | -
CASSPDTVGTGIETQYF | TGTGCCAGCAGCCCCGACACAGTCGGGACAGGGATTGAGACCCAGTACTTC | TRBD1 | TRBJ2-5 | TRBV7-2 | -
CASSLAGILQETQYF | TGTGCCAGCAGTTTAGCAGGAATTCTTCAAGAGACCCAGTACTTC | - | TRBJ2-5 | TRBV28 | -
CSASQGTNEKLFF | TGCAGCGCCTCTCAGGGGACTAATGAAAAACTGTTTTTT | - | TRBJ1-4 | TRBV29-1 | -
CASSQDEGSTFTDTQYF | TGCGCCAGCAGCCAAGATGAGGGTAGCACCTTCACAGATACGCAGTATTTT | - | TRBJ2-3 | TRBV4-3 | few
CASSISSRNYGYTF | TGTGCCAGTAGTATTTCGAGCAGAAACTATGGCTACACCTTC | - | TRBJ1-2 | TRBV19 | few
CASSLSQGNQPQHF | TGTGCCAGCAGCTTGAGCCAGGGAAATCAGCCCCAGCATTTT | - | TRBJ1-5 | TRBV11-2 | -
CASSGPDRAHPDTQYF | TGTGCCAGCAGTGGACCCGACAGGGCCCATCCAGATACGCAGTATTTT | TRBD1 | TRBJ2-3 | TRBV2 | few